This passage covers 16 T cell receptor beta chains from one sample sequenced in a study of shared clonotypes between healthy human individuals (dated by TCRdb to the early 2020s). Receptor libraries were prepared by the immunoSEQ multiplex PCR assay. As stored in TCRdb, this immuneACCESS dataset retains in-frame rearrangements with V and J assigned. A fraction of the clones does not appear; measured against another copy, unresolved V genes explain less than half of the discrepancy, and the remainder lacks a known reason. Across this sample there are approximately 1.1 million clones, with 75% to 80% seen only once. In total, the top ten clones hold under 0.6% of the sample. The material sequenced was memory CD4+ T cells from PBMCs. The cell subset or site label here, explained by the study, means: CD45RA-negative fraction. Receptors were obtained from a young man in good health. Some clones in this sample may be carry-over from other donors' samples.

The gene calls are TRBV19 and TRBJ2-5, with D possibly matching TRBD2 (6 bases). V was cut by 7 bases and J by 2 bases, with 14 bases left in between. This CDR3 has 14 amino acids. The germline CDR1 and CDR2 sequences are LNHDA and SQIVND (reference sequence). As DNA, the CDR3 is TGTGCCAGTACCAAGGGAGGATTTCAAGAGACCCAGTACTTC. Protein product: CASTKGGFQETQYF.

The CDR3 loop reads CASSSRGLAGVGVPGELFF. The CDR3 region has the DNA TGTGCCAGCAGCTCCCGGGGACTAGCGGGAGTGGGAGTCCCCGGGGAGCTGTTTTTT. This sequence joins TRBV7-8 and TRBJ2-2, with 14 positions matching TRBD2. V lost 4 bases and J lost 6; bases outside the gene matches: 13. This CDR3 is 19 amino acids long. Per the germline V gene, CDR1 is SGHVS and CDR2 is FQNEAQ.

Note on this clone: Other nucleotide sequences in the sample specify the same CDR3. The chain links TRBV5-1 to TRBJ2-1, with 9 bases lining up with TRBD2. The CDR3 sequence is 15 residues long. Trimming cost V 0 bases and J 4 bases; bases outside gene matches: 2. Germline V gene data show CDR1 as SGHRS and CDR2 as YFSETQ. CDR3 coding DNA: TGCGCCAGCAGCTTGGCTAGCGGGACTTACAATGAGCAGTTCTTC. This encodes CASSLASGTYNEQFF.

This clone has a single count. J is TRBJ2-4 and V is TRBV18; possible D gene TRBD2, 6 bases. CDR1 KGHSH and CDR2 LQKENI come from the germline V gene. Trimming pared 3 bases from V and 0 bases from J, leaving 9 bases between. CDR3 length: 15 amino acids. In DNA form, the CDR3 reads TGTGCCAGCTCACCGAGCGGGCTAGCCAAAAACATTCAGTACTTC. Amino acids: CASSPSGLAKNIQYF.

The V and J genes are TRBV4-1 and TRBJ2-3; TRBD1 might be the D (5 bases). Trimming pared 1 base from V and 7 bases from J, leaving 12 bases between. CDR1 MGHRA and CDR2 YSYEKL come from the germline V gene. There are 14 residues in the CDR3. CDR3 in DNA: TGCGCCAGCAGCCAAGGACAGTCCAGGAATACGCAGTATTTT. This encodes CASSQGQSRNTQYF.

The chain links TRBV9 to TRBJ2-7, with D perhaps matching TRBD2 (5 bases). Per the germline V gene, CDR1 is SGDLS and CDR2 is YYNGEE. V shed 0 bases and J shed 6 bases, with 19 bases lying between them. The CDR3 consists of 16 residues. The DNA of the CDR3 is TGTGCCAGCAGCGTAGTTCCGAGCGGTCCGGCGAGCGAGCAGTACTTC. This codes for CASSVVPSGPASEQYF.

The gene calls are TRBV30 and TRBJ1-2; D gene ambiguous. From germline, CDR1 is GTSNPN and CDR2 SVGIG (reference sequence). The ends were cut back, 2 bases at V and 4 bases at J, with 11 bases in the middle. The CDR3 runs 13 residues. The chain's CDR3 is CAWSSLFGYGYTF. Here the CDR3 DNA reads TGTGCCTGGAGTTCCCTATTCGGCTATGGCTACACCTTC.

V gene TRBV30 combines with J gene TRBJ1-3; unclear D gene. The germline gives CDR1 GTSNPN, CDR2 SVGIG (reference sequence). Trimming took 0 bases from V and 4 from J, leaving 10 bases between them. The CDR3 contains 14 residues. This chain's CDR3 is CAWSVGAGGNTIYF. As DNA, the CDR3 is TGTGCCTGGAGTGTAGGAGCAGGAGGAAACACCATATATTTT.

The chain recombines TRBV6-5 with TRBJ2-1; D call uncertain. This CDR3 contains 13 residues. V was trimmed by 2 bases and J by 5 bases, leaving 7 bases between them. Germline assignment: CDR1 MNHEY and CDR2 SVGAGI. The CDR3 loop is CASSYLANNEQFF. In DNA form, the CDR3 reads TGTGCCAGCAGTTACCTGGCTAACAATGAGCAGTTCTTC.

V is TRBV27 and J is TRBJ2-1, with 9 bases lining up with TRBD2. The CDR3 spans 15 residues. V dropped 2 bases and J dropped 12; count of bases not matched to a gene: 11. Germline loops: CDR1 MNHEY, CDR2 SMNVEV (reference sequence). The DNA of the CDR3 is TGTGCCAGCAGTTTAAGTTTAGCGGGAGTTGTTGGGCAGTTCTTC. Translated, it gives CASSLSLAGVVGQFF.

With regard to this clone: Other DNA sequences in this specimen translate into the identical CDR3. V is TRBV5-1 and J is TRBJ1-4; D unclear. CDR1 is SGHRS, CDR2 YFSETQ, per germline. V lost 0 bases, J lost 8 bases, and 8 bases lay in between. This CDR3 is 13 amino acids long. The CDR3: CASSLVGGEKLFF. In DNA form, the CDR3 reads TGCGCCAGCAGCTTGGTCGGTGGCGAAAAACTGTTTTTT.

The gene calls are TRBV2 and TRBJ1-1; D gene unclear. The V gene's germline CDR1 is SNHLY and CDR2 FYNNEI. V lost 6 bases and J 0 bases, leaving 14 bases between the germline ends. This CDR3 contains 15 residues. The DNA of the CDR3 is TGTGCCAGCAGCCCCCCAGGAAGAATGAACACTGAAGCTTTCTTT. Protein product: CASSPPGRMNTEAFF.

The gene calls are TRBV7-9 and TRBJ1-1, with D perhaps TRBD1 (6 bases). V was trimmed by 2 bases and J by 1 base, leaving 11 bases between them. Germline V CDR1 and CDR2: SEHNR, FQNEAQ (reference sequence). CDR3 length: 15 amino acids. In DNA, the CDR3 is TGTGCCAGCAGCTTATTCACAGGGCCGAACACTGAAGCTTTCTTT. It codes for CASSLFTGPNTEAFF.

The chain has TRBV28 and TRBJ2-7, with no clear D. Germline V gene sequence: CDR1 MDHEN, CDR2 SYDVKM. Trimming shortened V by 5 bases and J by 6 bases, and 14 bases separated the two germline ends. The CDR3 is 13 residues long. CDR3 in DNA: TGTGCCAGCAGTCCCCCCAGTGTAAGCGAGCAGTACTTC. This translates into CASSPPSVSEQYF.

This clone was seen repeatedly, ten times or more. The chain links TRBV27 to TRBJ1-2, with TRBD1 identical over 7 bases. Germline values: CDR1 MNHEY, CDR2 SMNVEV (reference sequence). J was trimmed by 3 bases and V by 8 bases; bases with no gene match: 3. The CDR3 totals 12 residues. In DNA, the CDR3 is TGTGCCAGCTACAGGGGAGACTATGGCTACACCTTC. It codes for CASYRGDYGYTF.

The CDR3 is CAISGPVGGPENTEAFF. DNA of the CDR3: TGTGCCATCAGTGGGCCAGTAGGGGGGCCCGAGAACACTGAAGCTTTCTTT. The chain combines TRBV10-3 with TRBJ1-1; TRBD1 might be the D (6 bases). This CDR3 contains 17 residues. Trimming left V 4 bases short and J 1 base short, with 19 bases between. From germline, CDR1 is ENHRY and CDR2 SYGVKD.